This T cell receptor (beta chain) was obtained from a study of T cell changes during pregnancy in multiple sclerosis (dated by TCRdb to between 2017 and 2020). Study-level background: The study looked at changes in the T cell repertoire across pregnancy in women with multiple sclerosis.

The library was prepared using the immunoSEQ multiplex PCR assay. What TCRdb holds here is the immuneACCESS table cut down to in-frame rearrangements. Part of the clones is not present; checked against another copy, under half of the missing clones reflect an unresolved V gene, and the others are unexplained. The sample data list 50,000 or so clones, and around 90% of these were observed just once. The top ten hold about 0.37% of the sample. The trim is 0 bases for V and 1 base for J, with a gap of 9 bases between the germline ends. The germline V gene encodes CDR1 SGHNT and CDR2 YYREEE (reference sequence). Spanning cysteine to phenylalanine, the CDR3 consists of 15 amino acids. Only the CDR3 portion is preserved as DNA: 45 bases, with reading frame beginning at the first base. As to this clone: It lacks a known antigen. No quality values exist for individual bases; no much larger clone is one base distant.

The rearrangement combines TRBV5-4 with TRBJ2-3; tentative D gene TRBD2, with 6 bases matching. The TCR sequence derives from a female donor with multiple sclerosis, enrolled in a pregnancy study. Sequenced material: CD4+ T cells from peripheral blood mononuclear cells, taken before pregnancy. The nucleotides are TGTGCCAGCAGCTTGGTGGGCGGGGGCACAGATACGCAGTATTTT. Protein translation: CASSLVGGGTDTQYF. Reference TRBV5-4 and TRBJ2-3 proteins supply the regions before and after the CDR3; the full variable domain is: ETGVTQSPTHLIKTRGQQVTLRCSSQSGHNTVSWYQQALGQGPQFIFQYYREEENGRGNFPPRFSGLQFPNYSSELNVNALELDDSALYLCASSLVGGGTDTQYFGPGTRLTVL.